This TCR beta chain originates from a study of T cells in Graves' hyperthyroidism and ophthalmopathy. Amplification yielded TCR beta CDR3 regions, with RNA transcripts as the source. HTBI primers were used for first-round RT-PCR of the TCR CDR3. TCRdb analysed the multiplex PCR reads with MiXCR anew, one entry per CDR3 protein. This table has about 770,000 distinct CDR3 sequences, roughly 20% appearing once. This clonotype was seen more than once but under ten times. This CDR3 region has 16 residues. Germline V gene data show CDR1 as SGHVS and CDR2 as FQNEAQ. Germline trimming cut 4 bases from V and 3 bases from J; bases unmatched to any gene: 7.

The TCR sequence derives from a woman aged 45-65 years with Graves' hyperthyroidism that later progressed to Graves' ophthalmopathy. The sequenced sample was blood. The V call is TRBV7-8, the J call TRBJ2-3; 10 positions agree with TRBD2. The CDR3 sequence is CASSSNSGGTTDTQYF. In nucleotides, the CDR3 is TGTGCCAGCAGCTCTAATAGCGGGGGGACGACAGATACGCAGTATTTT.